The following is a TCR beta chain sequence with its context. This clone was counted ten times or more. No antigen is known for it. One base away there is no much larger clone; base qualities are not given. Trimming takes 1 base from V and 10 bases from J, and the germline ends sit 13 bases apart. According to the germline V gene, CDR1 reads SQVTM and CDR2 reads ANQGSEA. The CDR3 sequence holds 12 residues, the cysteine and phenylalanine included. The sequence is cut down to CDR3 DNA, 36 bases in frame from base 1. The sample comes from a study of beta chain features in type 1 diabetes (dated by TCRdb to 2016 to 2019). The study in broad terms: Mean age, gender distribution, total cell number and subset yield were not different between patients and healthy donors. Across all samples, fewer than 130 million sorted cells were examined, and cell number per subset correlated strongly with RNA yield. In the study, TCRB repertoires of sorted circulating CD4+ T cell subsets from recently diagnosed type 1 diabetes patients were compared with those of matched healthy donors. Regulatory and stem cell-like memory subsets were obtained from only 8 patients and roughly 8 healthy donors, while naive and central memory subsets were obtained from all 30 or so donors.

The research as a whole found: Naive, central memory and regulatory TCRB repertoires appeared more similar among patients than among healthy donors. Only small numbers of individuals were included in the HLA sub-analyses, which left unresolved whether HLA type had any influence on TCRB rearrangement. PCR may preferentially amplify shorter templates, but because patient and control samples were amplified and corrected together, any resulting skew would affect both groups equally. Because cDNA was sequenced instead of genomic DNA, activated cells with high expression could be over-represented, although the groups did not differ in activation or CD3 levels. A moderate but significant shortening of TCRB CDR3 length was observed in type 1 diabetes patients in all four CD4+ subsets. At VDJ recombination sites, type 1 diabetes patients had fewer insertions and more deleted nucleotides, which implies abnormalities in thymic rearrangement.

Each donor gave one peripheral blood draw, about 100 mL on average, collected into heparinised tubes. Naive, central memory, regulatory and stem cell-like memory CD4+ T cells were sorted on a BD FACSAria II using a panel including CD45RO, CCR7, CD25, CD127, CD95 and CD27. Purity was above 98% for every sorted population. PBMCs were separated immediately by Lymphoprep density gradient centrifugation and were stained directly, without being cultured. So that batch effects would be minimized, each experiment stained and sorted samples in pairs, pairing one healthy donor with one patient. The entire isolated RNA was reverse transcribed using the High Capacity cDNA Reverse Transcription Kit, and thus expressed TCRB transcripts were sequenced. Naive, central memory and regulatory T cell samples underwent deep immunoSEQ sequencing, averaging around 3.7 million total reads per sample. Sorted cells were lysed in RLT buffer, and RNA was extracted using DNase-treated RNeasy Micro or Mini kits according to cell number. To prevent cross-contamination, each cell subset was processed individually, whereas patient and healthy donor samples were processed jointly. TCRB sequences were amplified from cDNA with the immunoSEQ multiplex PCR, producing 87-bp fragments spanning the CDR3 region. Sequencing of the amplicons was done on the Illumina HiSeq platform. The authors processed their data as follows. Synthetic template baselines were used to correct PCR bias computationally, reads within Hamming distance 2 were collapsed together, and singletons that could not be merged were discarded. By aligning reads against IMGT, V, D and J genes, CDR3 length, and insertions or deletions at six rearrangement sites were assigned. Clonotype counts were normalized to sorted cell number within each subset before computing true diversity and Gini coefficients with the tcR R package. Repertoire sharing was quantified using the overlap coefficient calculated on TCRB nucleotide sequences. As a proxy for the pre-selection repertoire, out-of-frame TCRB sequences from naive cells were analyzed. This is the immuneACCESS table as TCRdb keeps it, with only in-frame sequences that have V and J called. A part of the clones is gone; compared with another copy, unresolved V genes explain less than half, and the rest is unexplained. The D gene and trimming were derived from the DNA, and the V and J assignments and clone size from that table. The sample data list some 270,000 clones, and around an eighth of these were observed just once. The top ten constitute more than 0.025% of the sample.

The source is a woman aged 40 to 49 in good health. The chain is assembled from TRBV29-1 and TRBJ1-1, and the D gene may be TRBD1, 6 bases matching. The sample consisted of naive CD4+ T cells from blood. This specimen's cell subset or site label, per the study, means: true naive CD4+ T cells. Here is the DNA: TGCAGCGTTGAAGCGGCACAGGGAAGAGCTTTCTTT. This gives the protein CSVEAAQGRAFF.